This TCR beta chain was sequenced during a study of post-analysis software for immune sequencing data. General study results and limits: Controls had lower frequencies than patients of five TRBV segments, which included TRBV5-6, TRBV5-1 and TRBV20-1. Strong co-clustering by F measure was evident for samples that had been prepared in the same batch.

The TCR beta cDNA libraries contained unique molecular identifiers. TCRdb processed the PCR reads anew with MiXCR; each CDR3 protein has one entry. The data contain around 770,000 distinct CDR3 sequences, about half of them seen just once; the ten biggest clones take up 4.9%. Trimming pared 6 bases from V and 6 bases from J, leaving 8 bases between. The CDR3 is made up of 12 amino acids. From germline, CDR1 is MNHEY and CDR2 SVGEGT. Worth noting for this clonotype: Its antigen is undetermined.

The chain joins TRBV6-2 or TRBV6-3 to TRBJ2-2; D call uncertain. The sequence derives from a girl between 5 and 17 years old with multiple sclerosis. The sample was blood. CDR3 in DNA: TGTGCCAGCAGCCCCTTCTCCGGGGAGCTGTTTTTT. It encodes CASSPFSGELFF.